A selection of T cell receptor beta chains follows, all from one sample in a study of identical twins. One entry per CDR3 protein results from TCRdb running MiXCR on the 5' RACE reads. The profile covers approximately 500,000 distinct CDR3 sequences, with 13% to 15% appearing a single time and roughly 0.46% taken by the ten largest. This sample also appeared in a second study, on yellow fever vaccine responses in identical twins.

Sequencing was carried out using CD4+ T cells sorted from blood. These receptors were taken from a woman aged 18-29 years in good health. Each CDR3 is given with its conserved first and last residue. D genes are given only for firm matches. Size tells how often a clone was seen (once, few, many) or the class of an expanded clone, and some rows leave it out.

size: few
V: TRBV11-2
D: NA
J: TRBJ2-3
CDR3: CASSLGLIQASRGTDTQYF
DNA: TGTGCCAGCAGCTTAGGACTGATCCAAGCAAGCCGTGGCACAGATACGCAGTATTTT

size: NA
V: TRBV3-1
D: NA
J: TRBJ2-5
CDR3: CASGGWGETQYF
DNA: TGTGCCAGTGGGGGATGGGGAGAGACCCAGTACTTC

size: NA
V: TRBV3-1
D: TRBD1
J: TRBJ1-1
CDR3: CASSPSRDRVFWSFF
DNA: TGTGCCAGCAGCCCCTCCCGGGACAGGGTGTTTTGGTCTTTCTTT

size: NA
V: TRBV10-1
D: NA
J: TRBJ2-4
CDR3: CASSEAPGGIQYF
DNA: TGCGCCAGCAGTGAAGCCCCCGGTGGCATTCAGTACTTC

size: many
V: TRBV12-3/TRBV12-4
D: NA
J: TRBJ2-7
CDR3: CASRTGNEQYF
DNA: TGTGCCAGCAGAACTGGGAACGAGCAGTACTTC

size: few
V: TRBV5-1
D: NA
J: TRBJ1-2
CDR3: CASSYNRDVSLIYGYTF
DNA: TGCGCCAGCAGCTATAACAGGGACGTCTCCCTCATCTATGGCTACACCTTC

size: few
V: TRBV20-1
D: TRBD2
J: TRBJ2-3
CDR3: CSARDRLAGRGGQYF
DNA: TGCAGTGCTAGAGATCGGCTAGCGGGGCGGGGTGGGCAGTATTTT

size: many
V: TRBV12-3/TRBV12-4
D: NA
J: TRBJ1-1
CDR3: CASSPRVTEAFF
DNA: TGTGCCAGCAGTCCCAGGGTTACTGAAGCTTTCTTT

size: NA
V: TRBV14
D: TRBD1
J: TRBJ1-4
CDR3: CASSHRDRNMYTNEKLFF
DNA: TGTGCCAGCAGCCACCGGGACAGGAATATGTACACTAATGAAAAACTGTTTTTT

size: few
V: TRBV7-9
D: TRBD1
J: TRBJ1-1
CDR3: CASSSSGTGSAFF
DNA: TGTGCCAGCAGCTCCTCCGGGACAGGTTCCGCTTTCTTT

size: NA
V: TRBV27
D: TRBD1
J: TRBJ1-6
CDR3: CASSTQGAAGALHF
DNA: TGTGCCAGCAGTACGCAGGGGGCCGCGGGGGCCCTCCACTTT

size: NA
V: TRBV19
D: TRBD2
J: TRBJ2-3
CDR3: CASSILAGGPDTQYF
DNA: TGTGCCAGTAGCATCCTAGCGGGGGGCCCGGATACGCAGTATTTT

size: few
V: TRBV24-1
D: NA
J: TRBJ2-1
CDR3: CATRGTEWGNEQFF
DNA: TGTGCCACCCGCGGGACAGAATGGGGCAATGAGCAGTTCTTC

size: few
V: TRBV10-3
D: TRBD1
J: TRBJ1-1
CDR3: CAIRRTLDRADTEAFF
DNA: TGTGCCATCAGACGGACCCTCGACAGGGCGGATACTGAAGCTTTCTTT

size: NA
V: TRBV12-3/TRBV12-4
D: NA
J: TRBJ2-5
CDR3: CASSLGQPYQETQYF
DNA: TGTGCCAGCAGTTTAGGACAGCCGTACCAAGAGACCCAGTACTTC

size: few
V: TRBV7-2
D: NA
J: TRBJ2-5
CDR3: CASSLAYPTWTQYF
DNA: TGTGCCAGCAGCTTAGCGTACCCGACTTGGACCCAGTACTTC

size: few
V: TRBV6-1
D: NA
J: TRBJ1-6
CDR3: CASRPYGGSPLHF
DNA: TGTGCCAGCAGACCCTACGGGGGATCACCCCTCCACTTT

size: NA
V: TRBV3-1
D: NA
J: TRBJ2-2
CDR3: CASSQDSGSYTGELFF
DNA: TGTGCCAGCAGCCAAGACAGCGGTAGCTACACCGGGGAGCTGTTTTTT

size: once
V: TRBV7-2
D: TRBD2
J: TRBJ2-5
CDR3: CASSVSGRNQETQYF
DNA: TGTGCCAGCAGCGTTAGCGGGAGAAACCAAGAGACCCAGTACTTC

size: few
V: TRBV27
D: TRBD1
J: TRBJ2-1
CDR3: CASRNRPTGENEQFF
DNA: TGTGCCAGCAGAAACCGACCGACAGGGGAAAATGAGCAGTTCTTC

size: NA
V: TRBV18
D: NA
J: TRBJ1-2
CDR3: CASSRGNAANYGYTF
DNA: TGTGCCAGCTCACGGGGAAACGCCGCTAACTATGGCTACACCTTC

size: few
V: TRBV20-1
D: NA
J: TRBJ1-4
CDR3: CSASGGNEKLFF
DNA: TGCAGTGCTAGTGGGGGTAATGAAAAACTGTTTTTT

size: NA
V: TRBV29-1
D: TRBD2
J: TRBJ2-5
CDR3: CSVASGSSRQETQYF
DNA: TGCAGCGTCGCTAGCGGGAGTTCCCGCCAAGAGACCCAGTACTTC

size: NA
V: TRBV5-1
D: TRBD1
J: TRBJ2-7
CDR3: CASSVIGTGLLEQYF
DNA: TGCGCCAGCAGTGTCATCGGGACAGGGCTCCTCGAGCAGTACTTC

size: few
V: TRBV18
D: TRBD2
J: TRBJ2-3
CDR3: CASSPILAGDTDTQYF
DNA: TGTGCCAGCTCACCAATCCTAGCGGGCGACACAGATACGCAGTATTTT

size: NA
V: TRBV29-1
D: TRBD1
J: TRBJ1-5
CDR3: CSVAAGTADQPQHF
DNA: TGCAGCGTTGCGGCCGGGACAGCCGATCAGCCCCAGCATTTT

size: NA
V: TRBV20-1
D: TRBD2
J: TRBJ2-3
CDR3: CSAIGLAGAPGNTQYF
DNA: TGCAGTGCCATCGGACTAGCGGGAGCGCCAGGGAATACGCAGTATTTT

size: NA
V: TRBV2
D: NA
J: TRBJ1-6
CDR3: CASSPDRDNSPLHF
DNA: TGTGCCAGCAGTCCGGATAGGGATAATTCACCCCTCCACTTT

size: many
V: TRBV2
D: NA
J: TRBJ2-7
CDR3: CASSPTYEQYF
DNA: TGTGCCAGCAGTCCTACCTACGAGCAGTACTTC

size: few
V: TRBV20-1
D: NA
J: TRBJ1-2
CDR3: CSASPRSIYGYTF
DNA: TGCAGTGCTAGTCCGCGGTCCATCTATGGCTACACCTTC

size: few
V: TRBV7-8
D: NA
J: TRBJ1-1
CDR3: CASSLVRVRTEAFF
DNA: TGTGCCAGCAGCTTAGTCCGGGTACGCACTGAAGCTTTCTTT

size: many
V: TRBV5-1
D: TRBD2
J: TRBJ2-1
CDR3: CASSPGLAGGNYNEQFF
DNA: TGCGCCAGCAGCCCTGGACTAGCGGGGGGAAACTACAATGAGCAGTTCTTC

size: NA
V: TRBV5-1
D: TRBD1
J: TRBJ2-1
CDR3: CASSLAQGTGEQFF
DNA: TGCGCCAGCAGCTTGGCACAGGGGACCGGTGAGCAGTTCTTC

size: NA
V: TRBV3-1
D: NA
J: TRBJ2-7
CDR3: CASSFTGFEQYF
DNA: TGTGCCAGCAGCTTCACAGGGTTCGAGCAGTACTTC

size: few
V: TRBV20-1
D: TRBD1
J: TRBJ2-5
CDR3: CSARRTGRTARETQYF
DNA: TGCAGTGCTAGGAGGACAGGGCGAACCGCGCGAGAGACCCAGTACTTC

size: NA
V: TRBV6-5
D: NA
J: TRBJ2-1
CDR3: CASSYGQGFGEQFF
DNA: TGTGCCAGCAGTTACGGGCAGGGGTTTGGTGAGCAGTTCTTC

size: NA
V: TRBV20-1
D: NA
J: TRBJ2-1
CDR3: CSAWGETYNEQFF
DNA: TGCAGTGCATGGGGCGAGACCTACAATGAGCAGTTCTTC

size: NA
V: TRBV24-1
D: TRBD1
J: TRBJ1-1
CDR3: CATSSAGTGGTEAFF
DNA: TGTGCCACCAGCAGTGCCGGGACAGGGGGCACTGAAGCTTTCTTT

size: NA
V: TRBV10-3
D: TRBD1
J: TRBJ2-7
CDR3: CAISEPGRGQTHEQYF
DNA: TGTGCCATCAGTGAGCCCGGTCGGGGACAGACCCACGAGCAGTACTTC

size: NA
V: TRBV7-2
D: TRBD2
J: TRBJ2-1
CDR3: CASSPRFSSGGVDEQFF
DNA: TGTGCCAGCAGCCCACGGTTTTCTAGCGGGGGGGTCGATGAGCAGTTCTTC

size: few
V: TRBV6-1
D: TRBD2
J: TRBJ2-7
CDR3: CASSLSGMHSYEQYF
DNA: TGTGCCAGCAGTCTTAGCGGGATGCACTCCTACGAGCAGTACTTC

size: NA
V: TRBV12-3/TRBV12-4
D: NA
J: TRBJ1-3
CDR3: CAIGSTLSSGNTIYF
DNA: TGTGCCATCGGGTCCACCCTTAGCTCTGGAAACACCATATATTTT

size: NA
V: TRBV12-3/TRBV12-4
D: NA
J: TRBJ1-1
CDR3: CASSLGQYAEAFF
DNA: TGTGCCAGCAGTTTAGGGCAGTACGCCGAAGCTTTCTTT

size: NA
V: TRBV12-3/TRBV12-4
D: NA
J: TRBJ2-7
CDR3: CASSSGGGPYEQYF
DNA: TGTGCCAGCAGCTCCGGCGGGGGCCCCTACGAGCAGTACTTC

size: few
V: TRBV7-2
D: TRBD1
J: TRBJ1-6
CDR3: CASSSRLGTVIRSPLHF
DNA: TGTGCCAGCAGCTCCAGACTCGGGACAGTAATCCGGTCACCCCTCCACTTT

size: few
V: TRBV19
D: NA
J: TRBJ1-5
CDR3: CASYGDSQPQHF
DNA: TGTGCCAGTTATGGGGATAGTCAGCCCCAGCATTTT

size: NA
V: TRBV28
D: TRBD1
J: TRBJ2-1
CDR3: CASSATGGAYNEQFF
DNA: TGTGCCAGCAGTGCGACAGGGGGAGCGTACAATGAGCAGTTCTTC

size: NA
V: TRBV6-1
D: NA
J: TRBJ2-3
CDR3: CASRVRGLGTTDTQYF
DNA: TGTGCCAGCAGGGTGCGGGGGCTTGGGACCACAGATACGCAGTATTTT

size: NA
V: TRBV10-3
D: TRBD1
J: TRBJ1-2
CDR3: CAISNTQGADGYTF
DNA: TGTGCCATCAGCAATACACAGGGGGCGGATGGCTACACCTTC

size: few
V: TRBV11-2
D: TRBD2
J: TRBJ2-3
CDR3: CASSHTASGGTDTQYF
DNA: TGTGCCAGCAGCCATACGGCTAGCGGGGGCACAGATACGCAGTATTTT

size: few
V: TRBV7-6
D: TRBD2
J: TRBJ2-1
CDR3: CASSAGTSAYNEQFF
DNA: TGTGCCAGCAGCGCCGGGACTAGCGCTTACAATGAGCAGTTCTTC

size: NA
V: TRBV12-3/TRBV12-4
D: TRBD2
J: TRBJ2-7
CDR3: CASSELAGRYEQYF
DNA: TGTGCCAGCAGCGAACTAGCGGGACGATACGAGCAGTACTTC

size: few
V: TRBV20-1
D: TRBD1
J: TRBJ2-3
CDR3: CSARYRGQKPTDTQYF
DNA: TGCAGTGCTAGGTACAGGGGGCAAAAACCCACAGATACGCAGTATTTT